The rows below give T cell receptor beta chains drawn from one sample of a study of vaccination and CD4 T cells after COVID-19. No antigen has been assigned to these receptors. TCRdb reprocessed the PCR reads via MiXCR and lists one record per CDR3 protein. The sample contains about 26,000 distinct CDR3 sequences, 41% of which appear only once. Sequenced material: CD4+ T cells from blood, cultured in vitro, taken about 7 months after SARS-CoV-2 vaccination. The receptors come from a human donor who had recovered from COVID-19. Both conserved end residues are part of each CDR3. A D gene is named only where the DNA matches it firmly. Clone sizes are given selectively: once, few, many, or a class where the clone is expanded.

d_gene	abundance	v_gene	j_gene	CDR3aa	CDR3nt
TRBD1	-	TRBV6-1	TRBJ1-6	CASRGGQAVNNSPLHF	TGTGCCAGCAGAGGCGGACAGGCGGTAAATAATTCACCCCTCCACTTT
-	few	TRBV20-1	TRBJ2-1	CSAPGVAVSYNEQFF	TGCAGTGCCCCTGGGGTAGCGGTCTCCTACAATGAGCAGTTCTTC
-	medium-sized	TRBV27	TRBJ1-6	CASRTGDNSPLHF	TGTGCCAGCAGAACGGGAGATAATTCACCCCTCCACTTT
-	-	TRBV10-2	TRBJ2-3	CASSSALASTDTQYF	TGCGCCAGCAGTTCTGCCTTAGCGAGCACAGATACGCAGTATTTT
-	few	TRBV20-1	TRBJ2-7	CSADASANEQYF	TGCAGTGCCGATGCCTCTGCGAACGAGCAGTACTTC
-	-	TRBV10-3	TRBJ2-1	CAISESRSEQFF	TGTGCCATCAGTGAGTCGAGGAGTGAGCAGTTCTTC
-	-	TRBV7-9	TRBJ2-5	CASSFFVHTYGETQYF	TGTGCCAGCAGCTTCTTTGTCCACACCTACGGAGAGACCCAGTACTTC
TRBD1	-	TRBV4-1	TRBJ2-7	CASSRPGQGVGEQYF	TGCGCCAGCAGCCGACCGGGACAGGGGGTTGGGGAGCAGTACTTC
-	few	TRBV28	TRBJ2-7	CASRLPGQDYEQYF	TGTGCCAGCAGACTTCCGGGACAAGACTACGAGCAGTACTTC
-	-	TRBV6-4	TRBJ2-3	CASARTGDRDTQYF	TGTGCCAGCGCACGAACCGGGGATCGAGATACGCAGTATTTT
TRBD2	-	TRBV6-5	TRBJ2-7	CASSYPGTSGSYEQYF	TGTGCCAGCAGTTACCCCGGGACTAGCGGGAGTTACGAGCAGTACTTC
TRBD2	few	TRBV7-8	TRBJ2-7	CASSLIPGLAGGYEQYF	TGTGCCAGCAGCTTGATACCGGGACTAGCGGGAGGATACGAGCAGTACTTC
-	few	TRBV10-2	TRBJ1-5	CASSESVVGNQPQHF	TGCGCCAGCAGTGAATCGGTTGTGGGCAATCAGCCCCAGCATTTT